The present T cell receptor beta chain was sequenced within a study of Ad26.COV2.S vaccination and SARS-CoV-2 variants. Germline CDR1 is MNHNY and CDR2 is SVGAGI (reference sequence). Trimming removed 6 bases at V and 2 bases at J, with 17 bases between. CDR3 size: 15 residues. This clone was seen just once. Antigen: not known. Measured with immunoSEQ multiplex PCR; TCRdb has only the in-frame clones, and not every one. The data show roughly 460,000 clones, with about 89% seen just once and 1.5% to 2% held by the top ten. Study results and caveats: Across vaccine and placebo recipients, the breadth of non-spike TCRs was similar.

Treatment specified: roughly 18 received Ad26.COV2.S at low or high dose, single or two shots; about five received placebo; per-sample allocation not given. Sampling took place 63 days after the first vaccine or placebo injection. The sequenced sample was peripheral blood, obtained in a trial of Ad26.COV2.S vaccine versus placebo. The TCR sequence derives from a person aged 18-60 years who received the Ad26.COV2.S COVID-19 vaccine or a placebo. This rearrangement joins TRBV6-6 to TRBJ2-7, with D possibly TRBD2 on 7 matching bases. The CDR3 loop reads CASRVDRRGTYEQYF. DNA of the CDR3: TGTGCCAGCAGAGTCGACAGGCGGGGGACCTACGAGCAGTACTTC.